The present TCR beta chain was sequenced within a study of blood T cell repertoires in COVID-19 (dated by TCRdb to 2018 to 2021). About the full investigation: Collaborator samples came from the United States, Italy and Spain and covered acute and convalescent phases of COVID-19. The prospective study material was composed of cDNA or gDNA derived from T cells, B-cell-depleted T cells, or PBMCs. Deeply sampled blood TCRbeta repertoires from subjects exposed to, actively infected with, or recovered from COVID-19 were included in the dataset. A freely available public database, intended as a resource for researchers studying the immune response to SARS-CoV-2, is where the repertoires were released. The samples were drawn from two sources: the first 160 participants of the ongoing ImmuneRACE study, and fewer than 1,500 subjects contributed by 6 global collaborators. Nearly every sample came with metadata listing a de-identified subject ID, COVID-19 status, age in years and sex. HLA class I and class II types, where available, came from metadata supplied by the sample provider rather than from assay-based typing.

Concerning this clone: Its binding antigen is unknown. Base qualities are not recorded, but no much larger clone differs from it by a single base.

In Seattle, one collaborating source enrolled patients while the infection was active and tracked those patients longitudinally over the course of disease. The collaborating institutions used their own protocols to collect whole blood in K2EDTA tubes. Collaborator samples were shipped for TCRbeta analysis as frozen whole blood, isolated PBMCs, or DNA extracted from either sample type. Results and caveats for the whole study, not just this receptor: How much clinical and demographic metadata was included differed by source and by participant, and the metadata was provided uncurated.

The immunoSEQ Assay, a bias-controlled multiplex PCR, was used to amplify TCRbeta CDR3 regions from genomic DNA. As for the original processing: Within the assay, amplification of reference gene primers was used to estimate how many nucleated cells each sample contained. To quantify the absolute abundance of each unique TCRbeta CDR3 rearrangement, sequence reads were collapsed and filtered. For each sample, productive Simpson clonality was calculated as the square root of Simpson's diversity index over productive rearrangements. As stored in TCRdb, this immuneACCESS dataset retains in-frame rearrangements with V and J assigned. A fraction of the clones does not appear; measured against another copy, unresolved V genes explain less than half of the discrepancy, and the remainder lacks a known reason. The DNA gave D and trimming, while V, J and clone size come from that table. The sample table shows about 230,000 clones, and approximately 90% are seen once. The leading ten clones occupy 2% to 3% of the sample.

This TCR came from a man aged 30 to 45 with COVID-19, enrolled during active disease. Sequenced: peripheral blood.

The nucleotide sequence is given as TGTGCCAGCAGTTTATCGATGGGGGCCTATAGCAATCAGCCCCAGCATTTT. Its amino acids are CASSLSMGAYSNQPQHF. The rearranged chain carries TRBV27 and TRBJ1-5; tentative D gene TRBD1, with 6 bases matching. From cysteine to phenylalanine, the CDR3 is 17 amino acids long. Of all the DNA, just the CDR3 is kept, 51 bases in frame from base 1. Via the germline V gene (reference sequence), CDR1 is MNHEY and CDR2 SMNVEV. V is reduced by 0 bases and J by 0 bases, leaving a spacing of 12 bases between them.